One sample yielded the 24 T cell receptor beta chains listed below, sequenced in a study of T cell responses to AZD1222 COVID-19 vaccine. Sequenced by immunoSEQ multiplex PCR; TCRdb stores in-frame clones only, minus some. Among roughly 150,000 clones listed, 85% to 95% were seen once. Source: peripheral blood, taken 28 days after the second AZD1222 dose. These receptors all come from an adult who received the AZD1222 COVID-19 vaccine.

The CDR3 here is CASSSYTGGDEKLFF. In nucleotides, the CDR3 is TGTGCCAGTAGTTCCTATACAGGGGGCGACGAAAAACTGTTTTTT. The chain carries TRBV19 and TRBJ1-4, with 9 bases aligning to TRBD1. Germline trimming cut 5 bases from V and 8 bases from J; bases unmatched to any gene: 9. Germline lookup yields CDR1 LNHDA and CDR2 SQIVND (reference sequence). This CDR3 has 15 residues.

CDR3 nucleotides: TGTGCCAGCAGCCTATGGACAGGGAGCTCCTATAATTCACCCCTCCACTTT. Translation: CASSLWTGSSYNSPLHF. The chain employs TRBV5-8 and TRBJ1-6; TRBD1 matches 8 bases. The CDR3 loop spans 17 amino acids. CDR1 is SGHTS, CDR2 YDEGEE, per germline. Trimming at V came to 4 bases and at J to 0 bases, leaving 6 bases not matched to a gene.

The chain uses TRBV27 and TRBJ1-2; D ambiguous. This CDR3 region has 16 residues. V was clipped by 5 bases and J by 5 bases, with 21 bases between them. Per germline, CDR1 MNHEY and CDR2 SMNVEV (reference sequence). The CDR3 DNA follows: TGTGCCAGCAGTCCCCTTGGGGTCAGCACCCCTTATGGCTACACCTTC. The encoded protein is CASSPLGVSTPYGYTF.

The V and J genes are TRBV5-6 and TRBJ1-4; possibly TRBD1 for D (5 bases). The germline V gene encodes CDR1 SGHDT and CDR2 YYEEEE. The CDR3 extends over 15 amino acids. The germline V and J ends were trimmed by 4 bases and 0 bases, with 10 bases remaining between them. The CDR3 loop reads CASSPRGATNEKLFF. CDR3 nucleotides: TGTGCCAGCAGCCCCAGAGGGGCAACTAATGAAAAACTGTTTTTT.

The rearrangement links TRBV9 to TRBJ2-1; 8 bases line up with TRBD1. V was clipped by 0 bases and J by 5 bases; unmatched bases: 4. The CDR3 loop spans 15 amino acids. CDR1 and CDR2 from the germline V gene are SGDLS and YYNGEE. CDR3: CASSVGTGTDNEQFF. The CDR3 bases are TGTGCCAGCAGCGTAGGGACAGGGACCGACAATGAGCAGTTCTTC.

This chain uses TRBV7-8 with TRBJ2-3; no clear D. Between the trimmed V and J ends, which lost 2 bases and 2 bases, there was a span of 17 bases. Germline lookup yields CDR1 SGHVS and CDR2 FQNEAQ. The CDR3 spans 17 residues. This CDR3 is CASSLFFGVWATDTQYF. The CDR3 nucleotides are TGTGCCAGCAGCTTATTCTTTGGGGTGTGGGCCACAGATACGCAGTATTTT.

A few counts support this clone. The rearrangement joins TRBV5-1 to TRBJ1-4; the D gene is possibly TRBD1 (6 bases). The CDR3 runs 15 residues. V dropped 2 bases and J dropped 3 bases, with 11 bases sitting between them. Germline-derived CDR1 and CDR2 are SGHRS and YFSETQ. In DNA form, the CDR3 reads TGCGCCAGCAGCTTAACGGGGGCGGCTAATGAAAAACTGTTTTTT. Its translation is CASSLTGAANEKLFF. The full variable domain, completed using reference TRBV5-1 and TRBJ1-4, is KAGVTQTPRYLIKTRGQQVTLSCSPISGHRSVSWYQQTPGQGLQFLFEYFSETQRNKGNFPGRFSGRQFSNSRSEMNVSTLELGDSALYLCASSLTGAANEKLFFGSGTQLSVL.

The chain has TRBV11-3 and TRBJ1-1; TRBD1 agrees at 12 bases. The CDR3 is 16 residues long. Germline CDR1 and CDR2: SGHNT and YENEEA. The V and J ends lost 5 bases and 1 base, in that order; junction bases with no gene match: 5. The chain's CDR3 is CASSPGQGARNTEAFF. The DNA for the CDR3 is TGTGCCAGCAGCCCGGGACAGGGGGCGCGGAACACTGAAGCTTTCTTT.

The rearrangement uses TRBV5-4 and TRBJ2-7, with D hard to call. The V and J ends lost 3 bases and 7 bases respectively, with 8 bases between them. The length of the CDR3 is 11 residues. CDR1 is SGHNT and CDR2 is YYREEE in the germline V gene (reference sequence). The CDR3 is CASSSPIEQYF. CDR3 nucleotides: TGTGCCAGCAGCTCCCCTATAGAGCAGTACTTC.

The rearrangement links TRBV19 to TRBJ1-4; 9 bases map to TRBD1. Germline V gives CDR1 LNHDA, CDR2 SQIVND (reference sequence). The ends lost 7 bases at V and 8 bases at J; junction bases unmatched: 8. The CDR3 runs to 14 residues. For the CDR3, the DNA is TGTGCCAGTACCCGGACAGGGGCCGGGGAAAAACTGTTTTTT. Its protein product is CASTRTGAGEKLFF. Looking up the rest from reference TRBV19 and TRBJ1-4 gives the full variable domain: DGGITQSPKYLFRKEGQNVTLSCEQNLNHDAMYWYRQDPGQGLRLIYYSQIVNDFQKGDIAEGYSVSREKKESFPLTVTSAQKNPTAFYLCASTRTGAGEKLFFGSGTQLSVL.

This chain uses TRBV7-9 with TRBJ1-1, with D unclear. V lost 5 bases and J lost 2, with 15 bases in between. From germline, CDR1 is SEHNR and CDR2 FQNEAQ (reference sequence). The CDR3 totals 15 residues. CDR3 sequence: CASSRGNEFNTEAFF. The CDR3, as DNA: TGTGCCAGCAGCCGAGGCAATGAGTTCAACACTGAAGCTTTCTTT.

This chain connects TRBV18 to TRBJ2-1, with D tentatively TRBD1 (6 bases). The germline V gene encodes CDR1 KGHSH and CDR2 LQKENI. The ends were cut back, 1 base at V and 4 bases at J, with 14 bases in the middle. The CDR3 has 16 residues. CDR3 DNA sequence: TGTGCCAGCTCACCACGAGTAGGACAGCCTTACAATGAGCAGTTCTTC. Its protein product is CASSPRVGQPYNEQFF.

V usage is TRBV11-3 and J usage is TRBJ2-7, with TRBD2 as a possible D gene (5 bases). Germline loops: CDR1 SGHNT, CDR2 YENEEA. V was clipped by 1 base and J by 6 bases, with 10 bases between them. The CDR3 has 13 residues. The CDR3: CASSLGYSGEQYF. The CDR3 nucleotides are TGTGCCAGCAGCTTAGGGTACAGCGGCGAGCAGTACTTC.

The chain is built from TRBV28 and TRBJ1-2, with D hard to call. V lost 6 bases, J lost 5 bases, and 13 bases lay in between. This CDR3 spans 13 amino acids. Germline V gives CDR1 MDHEN, CDR2 SYDVKM. The CDR3 bases are TGTGCCAGCAGGAGAATGGCAGGTTATGGCTACACCTTC. Its translation is CASRRMAGYGYTF.

This clone was seen once. The V call is TRBV6-1, the J call TRBJ1-1; D may be TRBD1 (5 bases). The CDR3 loop spans 17 amino acids. The V end lost 2 bases, the J end lost 1 base, and 17 bases lay between the germline ends. Per germline, CDR1 MNHNS and CDR2 SASEGT. CDR3 DNA: TGTGCCAGCAGTGAAAAGTTCCAGGGTAACGGGAACACTGAAGCTTTCTTT. Its protein product is CASSEKFQGNGNTEAFF.

V gene TRBV7-8 combines with J gene TRBJ1-4, with a weak D call TRBD1 (6 bases). Trimming took off 5 bases at V and 8 bases at J, with 15 bases between the two ends. The CDR3 consists of 14 residues. Germline CDR1 and CDR2: SGHVS and FQNEAQ. The CDR3 spells CASSPNRVNEKLFF. Here the CDR3 DNA reads TGTGCCAGCAGCCCTAACAGGGTCAACGAAAAACTGTTTTTT.

The chain recombines TRBV7-9 with TRBJ2-3; D is unresolved. The CDR3 extends over 13 amino acids. V was clipped by 3 bases and J by 2 bases, with 6 bases between them. Germline values: CDR1 SEHNR, CDR2 FQNEAQ (reference sequence). The CDR3 DNA sequence: TGTGCCAGCAGCTTTTCCCACACAGATACGCAGTATTTT. The encoded protein is CASSFSHTDTQYF.

The V gene is TRBV7-9, the J gene TRBJ2-3; 7 bases match TRBD1. CDR1 SEHNR and CDR2 FQNEAQ come from the germline V gene (reference sequence). After removal of 4 bases from V and 2 bases from J, the junction contained 9 bases not matched to a gene. The CDR3 has 16 residues. Here the CDR3 reads CASSSPTGAPTDTQYF. The CDR3 coding sequence is TGTGCCAGCAGCTCACCTACAGGGGCCCCCACAGATACGCAGTATTTT.

The rearrangement links TRBV11-3 to TRBJ1-2; D is possibly TRBD1 (5 bases). This CDR3 is 15 amino acids long. Germline CDR1 reads SGHNT; CDR2 reads YENEEA. Trimming stripped 4 bases from V and 1 base from J, with 13 bases between. The CDR3 region is CASSSITGLNYGYTF. Written as DNA, the CDR3 is TGTGCCAGCAGCTCGATAACGGGGCTTAACTATGGCTACACCTTC.

This chain joins TRBV7-9 and TRBJ2-2, with D perhaps matching TRBD1 (5 bases). This CDR3 region has 16 residues. The V end was cut by 1 base, the J end by 1 base, with 10 bases between. Germline-derived CDR1 and CDR2 are SEHNR and FQNEAQ (reference sequence). The CDR3 nucleotides read TGTGCCAGCAGCTTAGAAGGACACCGGAACACCGGGGAGCTGTTTTTT. Residues: CASSLEGHRNTGELFF.

This chain connects TRBV7-2 to TRBJ1-2; D is unclear. Germline CDR1 is SGHTA and CDR2 is FQGNSA. V was cut by 1 base and J by 8 bases, with 14 bases left in between. CDR3 size: 14 residues. Here the CDR3 reads CASSLGGFYGGYTF. CDR3 nucleotide sequence: TGTGCCAGCAGCTTAGGAGGGTTCTACGGGGGCTACACCTTC.

The chain couples TRBV7-9 to TRBJ1-2, with no clear D. There are 14 residues in the CDR3. V lost 1 base and J 6 bases, leaving 12 bases between the germline ends. Per the germline V gene, CDR1 is SEHNR and CDR2 is FQNEAQ (reference sequence). The CDR3: CASSLDWPRDGYTF. For the CDR3, the DNA is TGTGCCAGCAGCTTAGATTGGCCTCGGGATGGCTACACCTTC.

This clone occurred once. The chain is built from TRBV12-3 or TRBV12-4 and TRBJ2-7; D is unclear. This CDR3 has 12 residues. V lost 6 bases and J 3 bases, leaving 9 bases between the germline ends. DNA for the CDR3: TGTGCCAGCAGCCCGTTAGGCTACGAGCAGTACTTC. Translation gives CASSPLGYEQYF.

V and J are TRBV18 and TRBJ1-5, with D perhaps matching TRBD1 (5 bases). The germline gives CDR1 KGHSH, CDR2 LQKENI. The CDR3 totals 14 residues. V was cut by 6 bases and J by 4 bases, with 13 bases left in between. The CDR3 DNA sequence: TGTGCCAGCTCGCGGGACGACGAGAATCAGCCCCAGCATTTT. Protein sequence: CASSRDDENQPQHF.